This T cell receptor beta chain was captured in a study of cytomegalovirus exposure and HLA in healthy donors. Study outcomes and limitations: The HLA-A and HLA-B alleles of most subjects were reportedly predicted accurately from TCR beta sequences. A later analysis by the authors found several of the most significant clusters apparently linked to common viral pathogens. After further analysis at a later stage, around 17,000 TCR beta sequences were associated with HLA alleles at 0.05 false discovery rate. DRB1 had the most TCR associations and HLA-C the fewest, a later analysis found, with rates varying by HLA locus.

This clone appeared a single time. Its antigen is undetermined. Germline CDR1 MDHEN, CDR2 SYDVKM. V shed 6 bases and J shed 0 bases, with 5 bases lying between them. This CDR3 region has 12 residues. The primer mix had 60 Vbeta and 13 Jbeta primers. TCRdb's table, derived via immunoSEQ multiplex PCR, lists solely in-frame clones and lacks some. The profile covers roughly 100,000 clones, with around 80% appearing a single time and approximately 2.8% taken by the ten largest. The source material was PBMCs. This receptor was identified in a middle-aged woman in good health and CMV-seronegative. The genes are TRBV28 and TRBJ1-1; the D gene is possibly TRBD1 (5 bases). The CDR3 sequence is CASRGLNTEAFF. As DNA, the CDR3 is TGTGCCAGCAGGGGGCTGAACACTGAAGCTTTCTTT.